One and the same sample provided the 20 T cell receptor beta chains below, sequenced in a study of blood T cell repertoires in COVID-19. The method was immunoSEQ multiplex PCR; TCRdb's version includes in-frame clones alone and lacks a portion of them. Here the sample spans 250,000 or so clones, approximately 86% being singletons. Sequencing was carried out using peripheral blood. These receptor sequences come from a woman in her 70s with active or convalescent COVID-19.

In this sample, this clone turned up once. This chain connects TRBV29-1 to TRBJ2-5, with TRBD1 as a possible D gene (6 bases). Germline values: CDR1 SQVTM, CDR2 ANQGSEA. The CDR3 is 12 amino acids. V dropped 8 bases and J dropped 5 bases, with 15 bases sitting between them. CDR3 DNA sequence: TGCAGCACTAGACAGGAAAAGGAGACCCAGTACTTC. It specifies CSTRQEKETQYF.

The genes are TRBV6-5 and TRBJ2-1; 7 positions match TRBD2. V trimming: 0 bases; J trimming: 8 bases; junction bases outside the gene matches: 4. This CDR3 spans 14 amino acids. Per the germline V gene, CDR1 is MNHEY and CDR2 is SVGAGI. In DNA form, the CDR3 reads TGTGCCAGCAGTTACTCTATTAGCGGGTATGAGCAGTTCTTC. As protein: CASSYSISGYEQFF.

J is TRBJ2-1 and V is TRBV7-6; 7 bases agree with TRBD2. Losses at the gene ends were 2 bases for V and 6 bases for J; bases not matched to a gene: 10. CDR3 length: 16 residues. CDR1 is SGHVS and CDR2 is FNYEAQ in the germline V gene. The CDR3 nucleotides are TGTGCCAGCAGCTTATCGCGACTAGCAACAAGCAATGAGCAGTTCTTC. Encoded protein: CASSLSRLATSNEQFF. Full variable domain (outside the CDR3, taken from reference TRBV7-6 and TRBJ2-1): GAGVSQSPRYKVTKRGQDVALRCDPISGHVSLYWYRQALGQGPEFLTYFNYEAQQDKSGLPNDRFSAERPEGSISTLTIQRTEQRDSAMYRCASSLSRLATSNEQFFGPGTRLTVL.

The genes are TRBV5-4 and TRBJ2-2; a weak D match, TRBD1 (6 bases). Per the germline V gene, CDR1 is SGHNT and CDR2 is YYREEE (reference sequence). Trimming took off 5 bases at V and 7 bases at J, with 9 bases between the two ends. There are 12 residues in the CDR3. In DNA, the CDR3 is TGTGCCAGCAGGCTGACAGGCGGGGAGCTGTTTTTT. Translating it yields CASRLTGGELFF.

The chain carries TRBV18 and TRBJ2-2; D is unclear. Germline assignment: CDR1 KGHSH and CDR2 LQKENI. This CDR3 contains 15 residues. Trimming pared 0 bases from V and 5 bases from J, leaving 10 bases between. The CDR3 DNA reads TGTGCCAGCTCACCACCGAGAACGAGTACCGGGGAGCTGTTTTTT. Translated, it gives CASSPPRTSTGELFF.

This chain links TRBV15 with TRBJ1-6, with a weak D call TRBD1 (6 bases). Deletions cut 0 bases from V and 6 bases from J, with 12 bases between. Germline V gene data show CDR1 as LNHNV and CDR2 as YYDKDF (reference sequence). The CDR3 runs to 16 residues. For the CDR3, the DNA is TGTGCCACCAGCAGAGATAGGGGGAGCAGTAATTCACCCCTCCACTTT. Protein: CATSRDRGSSNSPLHF. The whole variable domain, remainder taken from reference TRBV15 and TRBJ1-6, is DAMVIQNPRYQVTQFGKPVTLSCSQTLNHNVMYWYQQKSSQAPKLLFHYYDKDFNNEADTPDNFQSRRPNTSFCFLDIRSPGLGDTAMYLCATSRDRGSSNSPLHFGNGTRLTVT.

The chain uses TRBV6-5 and TRBJ1-4, with 7 bases that match TRBD1. Germline V gives CDR1 MNHEY, CDR2 SVGAGI. J was trimmed by 4 bases and V by 7 bases; bases with no gene match: 6. There are 14 residues in the CDR3. CDR3 protein: CASTMGQSNEKLFF. The CDR3 coding sequence is TGTGCCAGCACTATGGGACAGAGTAATGAAAAACTGTTTTTT.

There are a few counts of this clone. V usage is TRBV6-2 or TRBV6-3 and J usage is TRBJ1-2; D is unresolved. V was trimmed by 2 bases and J by 6 bases, leaving 7 bases between them. This CDR3 is built from 12 residues. Germline assignment: CDR1 MNHEY and CDR2 SVGEGT. Written as DNA, the CDR3 is TGTGCCAGCAGTTACCCGTTTGATGGCTACACCTTC. Amino acid sequence: CASSYPFDGYTF.

The gene calls are TRBV19 and TRBJ1-2; 7 nucleotides align to TRBD1. Germline loops: CDR1 LNHDA, CDR2 SQIVND (reference sequence). The ends lost 7 bases at V and 4 bases at J; junction bases unmatched: 15. CDR3 length: 16 amino acids. CDR3 in DNA: TGTGCCAGTACTCTAGGGGGGACAGCCTCATCCTATGGCTACACCTTC. Translated, it gives CASTLGGTASSYGYTF.

This rearrangement joins TRBV2 to TRBJ2-7; D is unresolved. V lost 8 bases and J 2 bases, leaving 16 bases between the germline ends. The germline gives CDR1 SNHLY, CDR2 FYNNEI. This CDR3 has 14 amino acids. The CDR3 loop reads CASLRVAMTYEQYF. CDR3 nucleotide sequence: TGTGCCAGCCTTCGGGTCGCCATGACCTACGAGCAGTACTTC.

The chain has TRBV4-3 and TRBJ1-5; tentative D call: TRBD1 (5 bases). CDR3 length equals 16 residues. Germline loops: CDR1 LGHNA, CDR2 YSLEER. The V end was cut by 0 bases, the J end by 9 bases, with 18 bases between. The CDR3 DNA sequence: TGCGCCAGCAGCCAAGATGATCCGGGCAGGGAAAGGCCCCAGCATTTT. Amino acids: CASSQDDPGRERPQHF.

This clone was observed a handful of times. This sequence joins TRBV11-2 and TRBJ1-5; D is ambiguous. The V gene lost 5 bases and the J gene lost 6 bases, with 8 bases spanning the gap. The CDR3 contains 12 residues. From germline, CDR1 is SGHAT and CDR2 FQNNGV. CDR3 loop: CASSHRGQPQHF. The DNA for the CDR3 is TGTGCCAGCAGCCACCGCGGTCAGCCCCAGCATTTT.

V usage is TRBV10-3 and J usage is TRBJ2-2; a weak D match, TRBD2 (5 bases). V was trimmed by 5 bases and J by 0 bases, leaving 10 bases between them. The CDR3 consists of 15 residues. CDR1 is ENHRY and CDR2 is SYGVKD in the germline V gene. CDR3 amino acids: CAISRVGTNTGELFF. CDR3 bases: TGTGCCATCAGTAGGGTCGGGACGAACACCGGGGAGCTGTTTTTT.

J is TRBJ2-1 and V is TRBV6-2 or TRBV6-3, with D possibly matching TRBD1 (6 bases). Germline V lookup: CDR1 MNHEY, CDR2 SVGEGT. The CDR3 contains 15 residues. The germline V and J ends were trimmed by 1 base and 2 bases, with 9 bases remaining between them. CDR3 DNA: TGTGCCAGCAGTTACTTACAGGGACCCTACAATGAGCAGTTCTTC. Amino acid sequence: CASSYLQGPYNEQFF.

This rearrangement joins TRBV19 to TRBJ1-4, with TRBD1 matching 7 bases. The germline CDR1 and CDR2 sequences are LNHDA and SQIVND (reference sequence). V shed 6 bases, J shed 5 bases, and the junction held 3 bases outside the gene matches. The CDR3 runs to 13 residues. The CDR3 here is CASRSGQNEKLFF. As DNA, the CDR3 is TGTGCCAGTAGATCGGGACAGAATGAAAAACTGTTTTTT.

CDR3 in DNA: TGTGCCAGCAGCGTAGTGGAGTCCGGGGAGCTGTTTTTT. The encoded protein is CASSVVESGELFF. J is TRBJ2-2 and V is TRBV9; no firm D call. This CDR3 spans 13 amino acids. Germline loops: CDR1 SGDLS, CDR2 YYNGEE. The V end was cut by 0 bases, the J end by 6 bases, with 6 bases between.

The rearrangement links TRBV19 to TRBJ1-1; D is perhaps TRBD1 (5 bases). The CDR3 sequence is 14 residues long. The V end lost 1 base, the J end lost 4 bases, and 10 bases lay between the germline ends. CDR1 and CDR2 from the germline V gene are LNHDA and SQIVND (reference sequence). CDR3 in amino acids: CASSIGQLATEAFF. The CDR3 DNA sequence: TGTGCCAGTAGTATAGGACAGTTAGCCACTGAAGCTTTCTTT.

This chain uses TRBV11-2 with TRBJ1-1, with TRBD1 identical over 8 bases. The germline CDR1 and CDR2 sequences are SGHAT and FQNNGV. CDR3 length: 12 residues. Trimming cost V 5 bases and J 12 bases; bases outside gene matches: 8. CDR3 nucleotides: TGTGCCAGCAGCCAGGGGGCGACAGGGACTTTCTTT. Its protein is CASSQGATGTFF.

DNA for the CDR3: TGTGCCAGCAGGTTACATAAGAACACTGAAGCTTTCTTT. Its protein product is CASRLHKNTEAFF. The chain links TRBV6-5 to TRBJ1-1, with D unresolved. Germline CDR1 reads MNHEY; CDR2 reads SVGAGI. Trimming removed 6 bases at V and 1 base at J, with 9 bases between. The CDR3 runs to 13 residues.

This clone was seen more than once but under ten times. The gene calls are TRBV15 and TRBJ2-5; tentatively, D is TRBD2 (6 bases). The CDR3 runs to 15 residues. Germline assignment: CDR1 LNHNV and CDR2 YYDKDF (reference sequence). Trimming pared 3 bases from V and 2 bases from J, leaving 13 bases between. CDR3 loop: CATSRGGDGQETQYF. In nucleotides, the CDR3 is TGTGCCACCAGCAGGGGCGGGGACGGGCAAGAGACCCAGTACTTC.